Listed below are T cell receptor beta chains from one sample, sequenced in a study of shared clonotypes between healthy human individuals. Assay: immunoSEQ multiplex PCR; the TCRdb copy retains only in-frame clones and omits some. The data show hundreds of thousands of clones, less than 80% seen once. Sequencing was performed on memory CD4+ T cells sorted from blood. These receptors were taken from a woman in her twenties or thirties in good health. Each CDR3 is given with its conserved first and last residue. The D gene is left open where the match is weak. Not every row has a clone size; where given, it reads once, few, many or a size class.

TRBJ2-5,14,once,TRBV28,NA,CASSQTGSKETQYF,TGTGCCAGCAGCCAAACGGGGTCTAAAGAGACCCAGTACTTC
TRBJ2-7,14,NA,TRBV11-2,TRBD2,CASSRTSGRDEQYF,TGTGCCAGCAGCCGCACTAGCGGGAGGGACGAGCAGTACTTC
TRBJ2-7,15,NA,TRBV5-6,NA,CASSFSDRWGDEQYF,TGTGCCAGCAGCTTCAGTGACAGGTGGGGGGACGAGCAGTACTTC
TRBJ2-7,14,NA,TRBV5-5,NA,CASSLRHATYEQYF,TGTGCCAGCAGCTTGAGGCATGCTACCTACGAGCAGTACTTC
TRBJ1-1,17,NA,TRBV27,TRBD1,CASSPRPDRGRRTEAFF,TGTGCCAGCAGTCCCCGCCCCGACAGGGGGAGGAGAACTGAAGCTTTCTTT
TRBJ2-1,17,NA,TRBV2,TRBD1,CASSEATGGDLGNEQFF,TGTGCCAGCAGTGAGGCTACAGGGGGCGACCTGGGGAATGAGCAGTTCTTC
TRBJ2-5,14,NA,TRBV5-1,TRBD1,CASSMDRDVETQYF,TGCGCCAGCAGCATGGACAGGGATGTAGAGACCCAGTACTTC
TRBJ1-5,14,NA,TRBV5-1,NA,CASSPDSVNQPQHF,TGCGCCAGCAGCCCCGACAGTGTAAATCAGCCCCAGCATTTT
TRBJ2-3,16,NA,TRBV5-4,TRBD1,CASSLAGTGSLDTQYF,TGTGCCAGCAGCTTGGCCGGGACAGGTTCTTTGGATACGCAGTATTTT
TRBJ2-7,13,NA,TRBV2,NA,CASNLGRSYEQYF,TGTGCCAGCAACCTGGGACGGAGCTACGAGCAGTACTTC
TRBJ2-6,16,NA,TRBV6-6,NA,CASSYSPPDGANVLTF,TGTGCCAGCAGTTACTCACCGCCTGATGGGGCCAACGTCCTGACTTTC
TRBJ1-4,12,few,TRBV7-2,NA,CASSLEDRKLFF,TGTGCCAGCAGCTTAGAGGATCGAAAACTGTTTTTT
TRBJ2-5,16,NA,TRBV10-3,TRBD2,CAISESLAGEGETQYF,TGTGCCATCAGTGAGTCTCTAGCGGGAGAAGGGGAGACCCAGTACTTC
TRBJ2-1,15,NA,TRBV6-6,NA,CASSYSSFAGNEQFF,TGTGCCAGCAGTTACTCGTCCTTCGCGGGAAATGAGCAGTTCTTC
TRBJ2-2,14,few,TRBV19,NA,CASSIRAYPGELFF,TGTGCCAGTAGTATAAGGGCTTATCCCGGGGAGCTGTTTTTT
TRBJ2-1,15,few,TRBV19,TRBD2,CASSRTSGRFDEQFF,TGTGCCAGTAGTAGGACCAGCGGGAGGTTCGATGAGCAGTTCTTC
TRBJ2-1,16,NA,TRBV28,TRBD2,CASSPPTSGLYNEQFF,TGTGCCAGCAGTCCCCCGACTAGCGGACTATACAATGAGCAGTTCTTC
TRBJ2-7,15,NA,TRBV7-2,TRBD2,CASSLGLAGTYEQYF,TGTGCCAGCAGCTTAGGGCTAGCGGGAACCTACGAGCAGTACTTC
TRBJ1-1,14,NA,TRBV6-6,NA,CASSYTGVSTEAFF,TGTGCCAGCAGTTACACCGGGGTGTCGACTGAAGCTTTCTTT
TRBJ2-4,16,NA,TRBV6-1,NA,CASSERQGLAKNIQYF,TGTGCCAGCAGTGAAAGACAGGGACTAGCCAAAAACATTCAGTACTTC
TRBJ2-3,14,NA,TRBV2,NA,CASSRGPSTDTQYF,TGTGCCAGCAGTAGAGGACCTAGCACAGATACGCAGTATTTT
TRBJ2-2,17,NA,TRBV27,TRBD2,CASSSTGTSGLTGELFF,TGTGCCAGCAGTTCGACCGGGACTAGCGGTCTCACCGGGGAGCTGTTTTTT
TRBJ2-7,15,NA,TRBV28,TRBD2,CASSFPAGVVYEQYF,TGTGCCAGCAGTTTCCCAGCGGGAGTAGTTTACGAGCAGTACTTC
TRBJ2-1,15,NA,TRBV15,NA,CATSRSGNSYNEQFF,TGTGCCACCAGCAGGAGCGGAAACTCCTACAATGAGCAGTTCTTC
TRBJ1-5,15,NA,TRBV5-1,TRBD1,CASSRGTGGQQPQHF,TGCGCCAGCAGCCGGGGGACAGGCGGCCAGCAGCCCCAGCATTTT
TRBJ1-2,13,NA,TRBV28,NA,CASRPPNRDGYTF,TGTGCCAGCAGGCCTCCAAACAGGGATGGCTACACCTTC
TRBJ2-6,14,NA,TRBV18,NA,CASSPNPGANVLTF,TGTGCCAGCTCACCAAATCCCGGGGCCAACGTCCTGACTTTC
TRBJ2-7,16,NA,TRBV18,TRBD2,CASSPGLAGGTYEQYF,TGTGCCAGCTCACCCGGACTAGCGGGAGGTACCTACGAGCAGTACTTC
TRBJ1-1,13,many,TRBV30,NA,CAWSIQRNTEAFF,TGTGCCTGGAGTATCCAAAGGAACACTGAAGCTTTCTTT
TRBJ2-4,16,NA,TRBV27,NA,CASSPRTFLAKNIQYF,TGTGCCAGCAGTCCTAGGACATTCCTAGCCAAAAACATTCAGTACTTC
TRBJ2-7,15,NA,TRBV7-2,TRBD1,CASSLMGQGVYEQYF,TGTGCCAGCAGCTTAATGGGACAGGGAGTTTACGAGCAGTACTTC
TRBJ1-2,15,few,TRBV4-1,NA,CASSQAFRAAYGYTF,TGCGCCAGCAGCCAAGCCTTCCGGGCCGCCTATGGCTACACCTTC
TRBJ2-1,15,few,TRBV28,TRBD2,CASSLLAGGPYEQFF,TGTGCCAGCAGTCTTCTAGCGGGAGGGCCATACGAGCAGTTCTTC
TRBJ2-2,13,NA,TRBV6-5,NA,CASTAHSTGELFF,TGTGCCAGCACAGCTCATAGCACCGGGGAGCTGTTTTTT
TRBJ2-7,15,few,TRBV7-9,TRBD2,CASSLALRAGDEQYF,TGTGCCAGCAGCTTAGCTCTCCGGGCGGGGGACGAGCAGTACTTC
TRBJ1-1,14,NA,TRBV4-1,NA,CASSHHTGNTEAFF,TGCGCCAGCAGCCACCACACAGGGAACACTGAAGCTTTCTTT
TRBJ2-7,14,many,TRBV5-4,TRBD2,CASSTASGSYEQYF,TGTGCCAGCAGCACGGCTAGCGGGAGCTACGAGCAGTACTTC
TRBJ2-2,17,NA,TRBV11-2,NA,CASSPRTELLNTGELFF,TGTGCCAGCAGCCCGCGGACAGAACTACTTAACACCGGGGAGCTGTTTTTT
TRBJ1-1,15,NA,TRBV2,NA,CASDSLWGLNTEAFF,TGTGCCAGCGATAGCCTCTGGGGCCTGAACACTGAAGCTTTCTTT
TRBJ2-2,14,NA,TRBV7-8,TRBD2,CASSLRTSTGELFF,TGTGCCAGCAGCTTAAGGACTAGCACCGGGGAGCTGTTTTTT
TRBJ2-7,17,NA,TRBV5-1,TRBD2,CASSLEGSGSFPYEQYF,TGCGCCAGCAGCTTGGAGGGTAGCGGGAGCTTTCCCTACGAGCAGTACTTC
TRBJ2-1,16,once,TRBV6-1,NA,CASSERGRSSYNEQFF,TGTGCCAGCAGTGAACGGGGGCGTAGCTCCTACAATGAGCAGTTCTTC
TRBJ2-7,13,NA,TRBV7-9,NA,CASSLNPSVEQYF,TGTGCCAGCAGCTTAAACCCTAGTGTCGAGCAGTACTTC
TRBJ2-7,16,NA,TRBV28,TRBD2,CASSPENLAGGTEQYF,TGTGCCAGCAGTCCGGAAAATCTAGCGGGAGGTACCGAGCAGTACTTC
TRBJ1-1,14,NA,TRBV15,NA,CATSRVGGNTEAFF,TGTGCCACCAGCAGAGTGGGGGGAAACACTGAAGCTTTCTTT
TRBJ1-2,15,NA,TRBV5-4,NA,CASTMEGGRIYGYTF,TGTGCCAGCACAATGGAGGGGGGAAGAATATATGGCTACACCTTC
TRBJ2-7,17,NA,TRBV27,NA,CASSSRQGIFQIYEQYF,TGTGCCAGCAGTTCCCGCCAAGGAATATTCCAGATCTACGAGCAGTACTTC
TRBJ2-5,13,NA,TRBV6-1,TRBD2,CASTLAGEETQYF,TGTGCCAGCACACTAGCGGGGGAAGAGACCCAGTACTTC
TRBJ2-7,14,NA,TRBV11-2,NA,CASSPLIDSYEQYF,TGTGCCAGCAGCCCCCTTATAGACTCCTACGAGCAGTACTTC
TRBJ2-5,18,NA,TRBV18,TRBD2,CASSPGPSRSGRRETQYF,TGTGCCAGCTCACCAGGGCCCTCGAGGAGCGGGAGGAGAGAGACCCAGTACTTC